A selection of T cell receptor beta chains follows, all from one sample in a study of shared T cell receptors in the human thymus. The protocol was immunoSEQ multiplex PCR, while the TCRdb copy is restricted to in-frame clones and leaves out a portion. The table lists approximately 490,000 clones, 70% to 80% of them singletons. This sample was shared with a second study, whose subject was human thymus T cells.

Sequenced: thymocytes. The receptors come from a boy in the first two years of life with a congenital heart defect. CDR3s include the opening cysteine and the closing phenylalanine or tryptophan. The D gene is left open where the match is weak. The size of a clone is reported for some rows only, either as once, few or many, or as a class for expanded clones.

TRBJ1-5	TRBV12-5	.	TRBD1	CASGFFPDRPPYSNQPQHF	TGTGCTAGTGGTTTTTTCCCGGACAGGCCTCCTTATAGCAATCAGCCCCAGCATTTT
TRBJ2-7	TRBV9	.	TRBD2	CASSGGGAGGPDEQYF	TGTGCCAGCAGCGGGGGGGGAGCGGGAGGGCCCGACGAGCAGTACTTC
TRBJ1-5	TRBV28	few	.	CASSPGHDQPQHF	TGTGCCAGCAGTCCAGGGCACGATCAGCCCCAGCATTTT
TRBJ2-7	TRBV11-3	.	TRBD2	CASSPPSLAASSYEQYF	TGTGCCAGCAGCCCCCCCTCACTAGCGGCGAGCTCCTACGAGCAGTACTTC
TRBJ2-7	TRBV2	.	TRBD2	CASSTTSGNSYEQYF	TGTGCCAGCAGTACGACTAGCGGGAACTCCTACGAGCAGTACTTC
TRBJ2-7	TRBV4-2	.	TRBD1	CASSHPGQGSYEQYF	TGTGCCAGCAGCCACCCGGGACAGGGGTCCTACGAGCAGTACTTC
TRBJ2-5	TRBV15	.	TRBD1	CATSSRDSQETQYF	TGTGCCACCAGCAGTAGGGACAGCCAAGAGACCCAGTACTTC
TRBJ2-1	TRBV18	.	.	CASSPRGYEQFF	TGTGCCAGCTCACCACGAGGGTATGAGCAGTTCTTC
TRBJ1-1	TRBV9	.	TRBD1	CASSERDRTTNTEAFF	TGTGCCAGCAGCGAGAGGGACAGGACCACCAACACTGAAGCTTTCTTT
TRBJ2-7	TRBV10-3	few	.	CAISDLQGEQYF	TGTGCCATCAGTGACCTCCAGGGTGAGCAGTACTTC
TRBJ2-7	TRBV4-2	once	TRBD2	CASSSGRDNLLAGSYEQYF	TGTGCCAGCAGCTCCGGGAGAGATAACTTACTAGCGGGGTCCTACGAGCAGTACTTC
TRBJ2-7	TRBV12-5	.	.	CASGPKQGGEQYF	TGTGCTAGTGGTCCGAAGCAGGGGGGAGAGCAGTACTTC
TRBJ2-5	TRBV7-3	.	.	CASSPPGRKETQYF	TGTGCCAGCAGCCCCCCAGGCAGAAAAGAGACCCAGTACTTC
TRBJ2-2	TRBV7-2	.	.	CASSPTRRRGTGELFF	TGTGCCAGCAGCCCAACCCGGCGGCGGGGCACCGGGGAGCTGTTTTTT